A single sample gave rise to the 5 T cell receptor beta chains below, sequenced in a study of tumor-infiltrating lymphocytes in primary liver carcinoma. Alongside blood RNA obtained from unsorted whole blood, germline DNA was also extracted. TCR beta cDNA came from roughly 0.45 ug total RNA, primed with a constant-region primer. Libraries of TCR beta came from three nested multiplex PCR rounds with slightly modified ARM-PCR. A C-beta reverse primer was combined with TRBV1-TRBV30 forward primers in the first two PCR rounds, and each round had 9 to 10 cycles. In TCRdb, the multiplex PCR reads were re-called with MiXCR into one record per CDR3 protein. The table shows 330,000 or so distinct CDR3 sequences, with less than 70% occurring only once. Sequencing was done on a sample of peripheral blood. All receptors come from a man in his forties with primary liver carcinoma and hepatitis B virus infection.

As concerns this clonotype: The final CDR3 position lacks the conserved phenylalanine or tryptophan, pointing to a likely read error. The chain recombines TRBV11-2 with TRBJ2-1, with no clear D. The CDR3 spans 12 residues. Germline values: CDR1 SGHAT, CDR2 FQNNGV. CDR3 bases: TGTGCCAGCAGGCCCTCCCACAATAAGCAGTTCATC. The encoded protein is CASRPSHNKQFI.

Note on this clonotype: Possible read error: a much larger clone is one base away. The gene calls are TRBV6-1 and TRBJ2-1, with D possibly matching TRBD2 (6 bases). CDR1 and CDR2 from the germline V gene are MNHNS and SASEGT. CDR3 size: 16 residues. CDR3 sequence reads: CTSSEEVADSYNEQFF. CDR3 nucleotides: TGTACCAGCAGTGAAGAGGTAGCGGACTCCTACAATGAGCAGTTCTTC.

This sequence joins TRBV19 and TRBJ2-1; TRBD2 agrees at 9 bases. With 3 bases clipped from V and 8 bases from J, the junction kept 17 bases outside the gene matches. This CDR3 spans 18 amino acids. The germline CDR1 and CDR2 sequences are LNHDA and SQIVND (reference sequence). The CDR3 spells CASSIRSSLAGGQYEQFF. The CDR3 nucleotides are TGTGCCAGTAGTATTAGGTCCTCCTTGGCGGGAGGGCAGTATGAGCAGTTCTTC.

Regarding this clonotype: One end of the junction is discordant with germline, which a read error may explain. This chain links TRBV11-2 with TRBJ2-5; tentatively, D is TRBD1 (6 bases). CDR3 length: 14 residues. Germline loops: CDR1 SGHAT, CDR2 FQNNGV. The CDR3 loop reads CPSSLDRGRETQYF. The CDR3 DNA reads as TGTCCCAGCAGCTTAGATAGGGGGAGAGAGACCCAGTACTTC.

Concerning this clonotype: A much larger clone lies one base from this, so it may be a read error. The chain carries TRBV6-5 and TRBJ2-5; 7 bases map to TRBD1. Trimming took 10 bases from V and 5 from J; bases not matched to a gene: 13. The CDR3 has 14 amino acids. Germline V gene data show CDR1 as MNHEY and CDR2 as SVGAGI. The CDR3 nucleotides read TGTGCCAACAGAGGGGGCGCAGTTGGGGAGACCCAGTACTTC. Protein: CANRGGAVGETQYF.